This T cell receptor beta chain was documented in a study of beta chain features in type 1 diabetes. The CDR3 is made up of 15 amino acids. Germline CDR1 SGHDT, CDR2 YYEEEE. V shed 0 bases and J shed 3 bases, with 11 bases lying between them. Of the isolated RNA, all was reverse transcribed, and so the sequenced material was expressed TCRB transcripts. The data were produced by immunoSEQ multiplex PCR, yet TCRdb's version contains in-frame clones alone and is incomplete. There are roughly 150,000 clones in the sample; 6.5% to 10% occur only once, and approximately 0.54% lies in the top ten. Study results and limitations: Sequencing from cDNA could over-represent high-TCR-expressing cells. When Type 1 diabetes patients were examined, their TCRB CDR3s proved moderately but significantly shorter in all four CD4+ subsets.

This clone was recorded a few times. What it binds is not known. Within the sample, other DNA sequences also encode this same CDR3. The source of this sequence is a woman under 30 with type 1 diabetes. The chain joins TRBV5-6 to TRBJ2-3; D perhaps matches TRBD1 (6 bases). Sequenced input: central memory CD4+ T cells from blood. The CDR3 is CASSLVAGATDTQYF. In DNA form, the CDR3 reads TGTGCCAGCAGCTTGGTGGCAGGGGCTACAGATACGCAGTATTTT.